A single TCR beta chain is shown here with its context. It lacks a known antigen. The sample holds no much larger clone one base away, and base qualities are not on file. The time point label of this sample denotes: week 5, during vaccination. Every vaccine dose consisted of 300 ug of a 20-mer mutant IDH1 peptide in Montanide, administered subcutaneously together with topical imiquimod. The donors had newly diagnosed IDH1-mutant astrocytomas of WHO grade 3 or 4 that showed loss of nuclear ATRX. The samples were drawn from NOA16, a multicentre, single-arm, open-label phase I trial in Germany that tested a mutant IDH1 peptide vaccine in humans for the first time. Genomic DNA for TCRB sequencing was extracted from EDTA blood using the DNeasy Blood and Tissue Kit. This specimen belongs to a study of a mutant IDH1 vaccine in newly diagnosed glioma (dated by TCRdb to about 2021). Concerning the study at large: Patients were given eight vaccinations, in weeks 1, 3, 5, 7, 11, 15, 19 and 23, which matched visits V03 through V10. Vaccination was initiated 4-6 weeks after radiotherapy alone, or concurrently with temozolomide cycles in the chemotherapy-containing groups. Of the 32 patients who were treated, about 62% were male and around 40% were female, and the mean age was about 37 years. Prior to enrollment, standard therapy consisting of radiotherapy alone, temozolomide alone, or radiochemotherapy with temozolomide had been administered to patients, with the combination being received by most patients. Six visits were used for peripheral blood collection: V03 (baseline), V05, V07, V10, V12 and V13. For exploratory analyses, longitudinal TCRB deep sequencing was carried out in 25 treated patients wherever samples were available. Paper-wide results and their limitations: Pseudoprogression appeared unrelated to alterations in the top peripheral T cell clonotypes detected by TCRB sequencing. Selection of PBMC samples for TCRB deep sequencing was based on availability. The authors noted that analyses of patient blood samples could not be reproduced because of sample limitations. Immune responses induced by the vaccine were seen in around 93% of patients across multiple MHC alleles.

V lost 3 bases and J lost 4 bases; the stretch between them is 6 bases long. Spanning cysteine to phenylalanine, the CDR3 consists of 12 amino acids. The read is trimmed to its CDR3 DNA, 36 bases read in frame from base 1. The germline V gene gives CDR1 as MNHNS and CDR2 as SASEGT. Library preparation used the immunoSEQ multiplex PCR assay. Following the manufacturer's protocol, the hsTCRB Kit was used to amplify rearranged TCR beta chain sequences. An Illumina MiSeq was used to sequence the TCRB libraries. The authors processed their data as follows. The kit vendor's proprietary platform handled demultiplexing, trimming and gene mapping. The source is immuneACCESS, and TCRdb retained only in-frame sequences with V and J called. Part of the clones is not carried over; for the studies checked, unresolved V genes explain less than half of this, and the remainder is unexplained. From that table come the V and J calls and clone size; the DNA was used to work out D and trimming. The sample has tens of thousands of clones on record, approximately 90% of them singletons. The ten top clones hold 2.6% of the sample.

The sample here was PBMCs, taken from a glioma patient whose treatment included an IDH1 peptide vaccine. The sequence links TRBV6-1 to TRBJ2-5, with the identity of the D gene unclear. The TCR originated in a man aged 45-65 years with glioma. The nucleotides are TGTGCCAGCAGTGAGGGTGGAGAGACCCAGTACTTC. It encodes CASSEGGETQYF.